Each of the 6 T cell receptor beta chains below was sequenced from the same sample in a study of T cell repertoires in cytomegalovirus infection. Each CDR3 protein is one row after TCRdb ran MiXCR on the reads. The profile shows 200,000 to 300,000 distinct CDR3 sequences, roughly 9% of them singletons. Source material: PBMCs. The receptors originated from a human donor in good health (CMV status not recorded). Some clones in this sample may be carry-over from other donors' samples.

This clonotype has at least ten counts. The chain is built from TRBV7-3 and TRBJ2-3, with 14 bases lining up with TRBD2. This CDR3 spans 19 amino acids. Germline V CDR1 and CDR2: SGHTA, FQGTGA. Trimming removed 6 bases from V and 2 bases from J; junction bases left unmatched: 13. CDR3 in DNA: TGTGCCAGCAGGAAGAAGCCGGGACTAGCGGGGGCGCCCACAGATACGCAGTATTTT. It codes for CASRKKPGLAGAPTDTQYF.

This clonotype was observed many times. The V and J genes are TRBV7-2 and TRBJ2-1; D remains unclear. The CDR3 consists of 13 residues. Germline V gene sequence: CDR1 SGHTA, CDR2 FQGNSA. The V end was cut by 5 bases, the J end by 8 bases, with 13 bases between. CDR3 amino acids: CASSAAFIDEQFF. The CDR3 DNA reads as TGTGCCAGCAGCGCCGCCTTTATCGATGAGCAGTTCTTC.

In this sample, this clonotype turned up a few times. This sequence joins TRBV19 and TRBJ1-2, with a tentative D call TRBD1 (6 bases). Germline loops: CDR1 LNHDA, CDR2 SQIVND (reference sequence). This CDR3 is built from 15 residues. V gave up 4 bases and J gave up 4 bases, with 16 bases separating them. The CDR3 DNA reads TGTGCCAGTAGTACCCAGGGGACCCGGGGCTATGGCTACACCTTC. Residues: CASSTQGTRGYGYTF.

The chain combines TRBV28 with TRBJ2-7; 7 bases match TRBD2. The CDR3 is made up of 16 amino acids. Losses at the gene ends were 2 bases for V and 5 bases for J; bases not matched to a gene: 12. CDR1 is MDHEN, CDR2 SYDVKM, per germline. CDR3 loop: CASSLDRSGTRHEQYF. As DNA, the CDR3 is TGTGCCAGCAGTTTAGATCGGAGCGGGACGAGGCACGAGCAGTACTTC.

This clonotype was recorded at least ten times. This sequence joins TRBV28 and TRBJ2-2; D not certain. From germline, CDR1 is MDHEN and CDR2 SYDVKM. CDR3 size: 12 residues. Trimming took off 1 base at V and 7 bases at J, with 4 bases between the two ends. The CDR3 spells CASSLLIGELFF. The CDR3 coding sequence is TGTGCCAGCAGTTTATTAATCGGGGAGCTGTTTTTT.

This clonotype was counted ten times or more. CDR3 amino acids: CASSWDRSTEAFF. The DNA of the CDR3 is TGTGCCAGCAGTTGGGACAGATCGACTGAAGCTTTCTTT. The chain recombines TRBV12-3 or TRBV12-4 with TRBJ1-1; 7 bases map to TRBD1. The CDR3 spans 13 residues. The junction had 4 bases not matched to a gene; V was cut back by 4 bases and J by 5 bases.